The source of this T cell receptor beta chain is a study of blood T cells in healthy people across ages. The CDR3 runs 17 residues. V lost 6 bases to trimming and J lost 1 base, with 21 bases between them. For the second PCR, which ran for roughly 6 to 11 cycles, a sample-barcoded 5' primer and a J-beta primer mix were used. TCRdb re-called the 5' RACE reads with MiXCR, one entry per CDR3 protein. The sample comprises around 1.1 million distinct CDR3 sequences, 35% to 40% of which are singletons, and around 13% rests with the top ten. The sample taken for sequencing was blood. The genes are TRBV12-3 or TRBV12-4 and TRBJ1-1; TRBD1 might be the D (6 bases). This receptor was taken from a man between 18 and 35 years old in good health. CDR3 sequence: CASSRHLQGPTNTEAFF. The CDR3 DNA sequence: TGTGCCAGCAGCCGCCACCTGCAGGGGCCCACGAACACTGAAGCTTTCTTT.